The clone carrying this TCR beta chain was detected ten times or more. What it recognizes is unknown. Each CDR3 protein is one row after TCRdb ran MiXCR on the 5' RACE reads. The data contain hundreds of thousands of distinct CDR3 sequences, approximately 12% of them singletons. The data derive from a study of T cells after yellow fever vaccination. The CDR3 contains 13 residues. The V gene lost 5 bases and the J gene lost 4 bases, with 10 bases spanning the gap. Study-level points and caveats: Repertoires obtained by FACS sorting could include abundant clonotypes that entered as contaminants from the bulk population. Post-booster repertoires contained most primary-vaccination clones again (96% CD4, approximately 88% CD8). Of the clonotypes, a small share occurred in both CD4 and CD8 compartments.

This sequence originates from a man aged 18-30 years who received the YFV17D yellow fever vaccine. V is TRBV12-3 or TRBV12-4 and J is TRBJ2-3; D uncertain. The specimen was CD4+ T cells sorted from PBMCs, collected 15 days after the yellow fever booster vaccination. The CDR3 DNA sequence: TGTGCCAGCAGTCGAAACGACCCAGATACGCAGTATTTT. Translated, it gives CASSRNDPDTQYF.